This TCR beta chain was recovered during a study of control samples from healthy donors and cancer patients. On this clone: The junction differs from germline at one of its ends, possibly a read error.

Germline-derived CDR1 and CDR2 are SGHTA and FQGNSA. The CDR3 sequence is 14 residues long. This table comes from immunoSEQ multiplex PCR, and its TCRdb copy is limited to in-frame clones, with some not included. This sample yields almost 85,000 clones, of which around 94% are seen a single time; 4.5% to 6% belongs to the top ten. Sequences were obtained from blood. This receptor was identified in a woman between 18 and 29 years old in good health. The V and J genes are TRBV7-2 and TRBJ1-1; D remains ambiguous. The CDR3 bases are TGTGCCAGCACCTTAGTATTAAGTAACACTGAAGCTTTCTTT. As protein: CASTLVLSNTEAFF.